The rows below give T cell receptor beta chains drawn from one sample of a study of blood T cell repertoires in COVID-19. Using immunoSEQ multiplex PCR, the repertoire was profiled, and TCRdb retains in-frame clones only, with some absent. The table shows around 190,000 clones, with roughly 82% occurring only once. Sequenced sample: peripheral blood. The receptor set was obtained from a human donor in a cohort sampled during active COVID-19. Each CDR3 is given with its conserved first and last residue. D genes are given only for firm matches. Size is omitted from some rows. Given values are once, few, many or a class for expanded clones.

cdr3_aa cdr3_nt j_call v_call d_call clone_size
CASSGAGTGVNEQFF TGCGCCAGCAGCGGAGCCGGGACAGGGGTGAATGAGCAGTTCTTC TRBJ2-1 TRBV5-1 TRBD1 .
CATSDRRNRVGTDTQYF TGTGCCACCAGTGACCGCCGGAACAGGGTAGGCACAGATACGCAGTATTTT TRBJ2-3 TRBV24-1 . .
CASSLGQITGELFF TGCGCCAGCAGCTTAGGACAGATAACCGGGGAGCTGTTTTTT TRBJ2-2 TRBV5-1 . .
CASSIGGGAGAHEQYF TGTGCCAGTAGTATCGGCGGTGGGGCGGGAGCCCACGAGCAGTACTTC TRBJ2-7 TRBV19 TRBD2 .
CASSPISASGGGDTQYF TGTGCCAGCAGCCCGATCAGTGCTAGCGGCGGGGGAGATACGCAGTATTTT TRBJ2-3 TRBV11-2 TRBD2 once
CASSSSGGHYGYTF TGTGCCAGCAGCTCATCAGGGGGGCACTATGGCTACACCTTC TRBJ1-2 TRBV9 TRBD1 .
CASSPIGGKGQETQYF TGCGCCAGCAGTCCAATCGGGGGGAAGGGGCAAGAGACCCAGTACTTC TRBJ2-5 TRBV5-1 TRBD2 once
CAISESSGLINEQFF TGTGCCATCAGTGAGTCTAGCGGGTTAATAAATGAGCAGTTCTTC TRBJ2-1 TRBV10-3 TRBD2 .
CAWSVWQGPRFSTEAFF TGTGCCTGGAGTGTGTGGCAGGGGCCCAGATTTAGCACTGAAGCTTTCTTT TRBJ1-1 TRBV30 . .
CASTPSRTYTGELFF TGTGCCAGCACCCCCTCCAGGACTTACACCGGGGAGCTGTTTTTT TRBJ2-2 TRBV2 . .
CASSLELVRSYEQYF TGTGCCAGCAGCTTAGAGCTGGTTCGGTCCTACGAGCAGTACTTC TRBJ2-7 TRBV11-3 . .
CASSLQRVVGETQYF TGTGCCAGCAGCTTACAGCGGGTGGTTGGGGAGACCCAGTACTTC TRBJ2-5 TRBV11-2 . .
CASSSDRAGTEAFF TGTGCCAGCAGCTCAGACAGGGCGGGTACTGAAGCTTTCTTT TRBJ1-1 TRBV5-4 TRBD1 .
CASSLTGESSGELFF TGTGCCAGCAGCTTGACAGGGGAGAGTTCCGGGGAGCTGTTTTTT TRBJ2-2 TRBV11-3 TRBD1 .
CATSTTGFKMRTSGGRSYNEQFF TGTGCCACCAGCACGACAGGGTTTAAAATGAGGACTAGCGGGGGCCGCTCCTACAATGAGCAGTTCTTC TRBJ2-1 TRBV24-1 TRBD2 .
CASSLVTSENTGELFF TGTGCCAGCAGCTTAGTCACTAGCGAGAACACCGGGGAGCTGTTTTTT TRBJ2-2 TRBV7-2 TRBD2 .
CASSPVEAPYGYTF TGTGCCAGCTCACCAGTGGAAGCGCCCTATGGCTACACCTTC TRBJ1-2 TRBV18 . few
CASSRRPGTGVHYGYTF TGTGCCAGCAGTCGAAGGCCGGGGACAGGGGTTCACTATGGCTACACCTTC TRBJ1-2 TRBV28 TRBD1 .
CASSQTSGRRGNTDTQYF TGTGCCAGCAGCCAAACTAGCGGGAGAAGGGGAAACACAGATACGCAGTATTTT TRBJ2-3 TRBV4-2 TRBD2 .
CASMMVPERWDQPQHF TGTGCCAGCATGATGGTTCCAGAGAGGTGGGATCAGCCCCAGCATTTT TRBJ1-5 TRBV2 . .
CASSSLAGYGNQPQHF TGTGCCAGCAGCTCCCTGGCGGGGTATGGCAATCAGCCCCAGCATTTT TRBJ1-5 TRBV5-5 . .
CATKGVPDTQYF TGTGCCACAAAGGGGGTGCCAGATACGCAGTATTTT TRBJ2-3 TRBV3-1/TRBV3-2 . .
CASSPSGQGSYEQYF TGTGCCAGCAGCCCTTCGGGACAGGGGTCCTACGAGCAGTACTTC TRBJ2-7 TRBV3-1/TRBV3-2 TRBD1 .
CASGDRENNEQFF TGTGCCAGCGGGGACAGGGAAAACAATGAGCAGTTCTTC TRBJ2-1 TRBV2 TRBD1 .
CATSDNAGVEQYF TGTGCCACCAGCGACAATGCGGGAGTCGAGCAGTACTTC TRBJ2-7 TRBV15 TRBD2 .
CASSLGTLSSYEQYF TGTGCCAGCAGCCTCGGGACTTTAAGCTCCTACGAGCAGTACTTC TRBJ2-7 TRBV3-1/TRBV3-2 . .
CASSQSGGLAGFGTDTQYF TGTGCCAGCAGCCAATCCGGAGGACTAGCGGGGTTTGGCACAGATACGCAGTATTTT TRBJ2-3 TRBV5-6 TRBD2 .
CASSTDRGLEDTQYF TGTGCCAGCAGCACGGACAGGGGGCTGGAGGATACGCAGTATTTT TRBJ2-3 TRBV7-9 TRBD1 .
CASSHPSSAGDVWNTEAFF TGTGCCAGCAGCCACCCTTCAAGCGCGGGGGACGTTTGGAACACTGAAGCTTTCTTT TRBJ1-1 TRBV7-2 . .
CAGRGDNQPQHF TGTGCCGGAAGGGGTGACAATCAGCCCCAGCATTTT TRBJ1-5 TRBV2 . few
CASSIPGYSNQPQHF TGTGCCAGTAGTATACCGGGGTATAGCAATCAGCCCCAGCATTTT TRBJ1-5 TRBV19 . .
CASRLAGGSYNEQFF TGTGCCAGCAGGTTAGCGGGAGGCTCCTACAATGAGCAGTTCTTC TRBJ2-1 TRBV7-2 TRBD2 .
CASSIGTLYEQYF TGTGCCAGTAGTATCGGGACACTTTACGAGCAGTACTTC TRBJ2-7 TRBV19 . .
CAWSDGRGKLFF TGTGCCTGGAGTGACGGGCGGGGAAAACTGTTTTTT TRBJ1-4 TRBV30 . .
CASRSGTGTIQYF TGCGCCAGCAGATCCGGGACAGGGACCATTCAGTACTTC TRBJ2-4 TRBV5-1 TRBD1 .
CASKTGGNTGELFF TGCGCCAGCAAGACAGGGGGAAACACCGGGGAGCTGTTTTTT TRBJ2-2 TRBV5-1 TRBD1 .
CASSPRTGLSLRGSYEQYF TGTGCCAGCAGTCCGCGGACAGGGTTAAGTCTTCGGGGCTCCTACGAGCAGTACTTC TRBJ2-7 TRBV27 TRBD1 .
CASTRQGGNSYEQYF TGTGCCAGCACCCGACAGGGGGGGAATTCCTACGAGCAGTACTTC TRBJ2-7 TRBV27 TRBD1 .
CASTSPPNRAVDTEAFF TGTGCCAGTACCTCTCCCCCCAACAGGGCCGTGGACACTGAAGCTTTCTTT TRBJ1-1 TRBV19 . .
CASSLAADSYNSYEQYF TGTGCCAGCAGCTTAGCGGCGGACTCGTATAACTCCTACGAGCAGTACTTC TRBJ2-7 TRBV5-5 . .
CASSLAGGETQYF TGTGCCAGCAGCTTAGCGGGGGGGGAGACCCAGTACTTC TRBJ2-5 TRBV7-8 TRBD2 .
CASRPSAGGYGYTF TGCGCCAGCAGACCATCCGCGGGGGGCTATGGCTACACCTTC TRBJ1-2 TRBV5-1 . .
CASSFRGGELFF TGTGCCAGCAGTTTCAGGGGCGGGGAGCTGTTTTTT TRBJ2-2 TRBV6-2/TRBV6-3 . .
CASSLGRGKHEQYF TGTGCCAGCAGCTTGGGGAGAGGGAAACACGAGCAGTACTTC TRBJ2-7 TRBV7-9 . .
CASRDRGWGDTQYF TGTGCCAGCAGGGACAGGGGCTGGGGCGATACGCAGTATTTT TRBJ2-3 TRBV2 TRBD1 .